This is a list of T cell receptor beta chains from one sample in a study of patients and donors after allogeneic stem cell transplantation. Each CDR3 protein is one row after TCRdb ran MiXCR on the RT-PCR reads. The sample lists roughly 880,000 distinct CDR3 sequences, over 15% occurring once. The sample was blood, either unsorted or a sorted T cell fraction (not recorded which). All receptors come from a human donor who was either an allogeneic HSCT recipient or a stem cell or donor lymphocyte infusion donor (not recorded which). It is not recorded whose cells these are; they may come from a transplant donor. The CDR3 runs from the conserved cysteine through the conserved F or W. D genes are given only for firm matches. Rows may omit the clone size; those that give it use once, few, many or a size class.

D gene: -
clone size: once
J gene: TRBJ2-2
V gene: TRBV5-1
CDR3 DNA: TGCGCCAGCAGCTTGGCCTGGTCGGGGTTTGTTGCCGGGGAGCTGTTTTTT
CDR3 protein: CASSLAWSGFVAGELFF

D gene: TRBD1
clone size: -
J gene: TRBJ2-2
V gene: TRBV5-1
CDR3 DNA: TGCGCCAGCAGCTTGGCATCCGGGACAGGGTCCACCGGGGAGCTGTTTTTT
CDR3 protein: CASSLASGTGSTGELFF

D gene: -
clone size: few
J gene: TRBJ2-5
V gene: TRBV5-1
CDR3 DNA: TGCGCCAGCAGCCTCGTCGGGGGTGGGAAGGAGACCCAGTACTTC
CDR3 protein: CASSLVGGGKETQYF

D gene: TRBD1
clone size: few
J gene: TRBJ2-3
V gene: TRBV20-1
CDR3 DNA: TGCAGTGCTCGAACGGACAGGGCAACAGATACGCAGTATTTT
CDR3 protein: CSARTDRATDTQYF

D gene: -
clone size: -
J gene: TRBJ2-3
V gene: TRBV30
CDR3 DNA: TGTGCCTGGACCCTAGGAGGGGGCACAGATACGCAGTATTTT
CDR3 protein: CAWTLGGGTDTQYF

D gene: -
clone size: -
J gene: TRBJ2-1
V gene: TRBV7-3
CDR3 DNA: TGTGCCAGCAGCCACCCGGACTTCGCCTACAATGAGCAGTTCTTC
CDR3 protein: CASSHPDFAYNEQFF

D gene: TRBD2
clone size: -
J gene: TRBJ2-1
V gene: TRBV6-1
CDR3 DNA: TGTGCCAGCGGGACTAGCGGACTATACAATGAGCAGTTCTTC
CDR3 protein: CASGTSGLYNEQFF

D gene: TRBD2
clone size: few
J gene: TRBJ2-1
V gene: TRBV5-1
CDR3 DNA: TGCGCCAGCAGCTTGGGGATTAGCGGGAGGGATCTCAATGAGCAGTTCTTC
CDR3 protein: CASSLGISGRDLNEQFF

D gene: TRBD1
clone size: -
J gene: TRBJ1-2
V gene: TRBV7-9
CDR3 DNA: TGTGCCAGCAGCTTGGTCCCAGGGGGCGCCGTAAACTATGGCTACACCTTC
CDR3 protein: CASSLVPGGAVNYGYTF

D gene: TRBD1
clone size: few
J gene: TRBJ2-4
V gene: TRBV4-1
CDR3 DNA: TGCGCCAGCAGCCAGACAGGGGTCGGGGCCAAAAACATTCAGTACTTC
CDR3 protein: CASSQTGVGAKNIQYF

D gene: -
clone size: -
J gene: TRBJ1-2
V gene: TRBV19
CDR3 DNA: TGTGCCAGTAGTATCTCCCGAAGGGCCCTCAACTATGGCTACACCTTC
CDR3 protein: CASSISRRALNYGYTF

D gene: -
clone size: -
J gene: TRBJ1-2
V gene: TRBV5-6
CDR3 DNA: TGTGCCAGCAGCATTATAGGCGGTGGCTACACCTTC
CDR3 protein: CASSIIGGGYTF

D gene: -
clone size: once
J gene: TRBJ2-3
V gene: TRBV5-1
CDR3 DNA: TGCGCCAGCCAGGGGACGCCAGATACGCAGTATTTT
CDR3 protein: CASQGTPDTQYF

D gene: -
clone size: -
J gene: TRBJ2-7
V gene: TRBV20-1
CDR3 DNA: TGCAGTGCTAGATGGGGGCGGGGTTGGGATGCGGGGGACGACGAGCAGTACTTC
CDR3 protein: CSARWGRGWDAGDDEQYF

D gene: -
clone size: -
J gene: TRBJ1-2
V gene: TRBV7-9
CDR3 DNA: TGTGCCAGCAGCCACACCTTCTTGTCCGAAGGCTACACCTTC
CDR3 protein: CASSHTFLSEGYTF

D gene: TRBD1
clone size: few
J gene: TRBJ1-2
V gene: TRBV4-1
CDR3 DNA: TGCGCCAGCAGCCAAGGGCAGGGGGCGCGGGATGGCTACACCTTC
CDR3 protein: CASSQGQGARDGYTF

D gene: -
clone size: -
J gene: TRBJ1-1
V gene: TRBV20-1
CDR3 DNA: TGCAGTGCTAGATCGGGACACTCGACTGCTGAAGCTTTCTTT
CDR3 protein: CSARSGHSTAEAFF

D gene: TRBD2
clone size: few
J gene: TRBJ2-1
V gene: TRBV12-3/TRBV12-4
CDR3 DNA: TGTGCCAGCAGTTTAGTTAGCGGGAGTAGTGAGCAGTTCTTC
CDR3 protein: CASSLVSGSSEQFF

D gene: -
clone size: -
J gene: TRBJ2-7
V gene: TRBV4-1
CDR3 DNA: TGCGCCAGCGGCGGTGGTTCCTACGAGCAGTACTTC
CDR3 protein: CASGGGSYEQYF

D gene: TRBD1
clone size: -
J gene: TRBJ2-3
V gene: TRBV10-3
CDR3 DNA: TGTGCCATCACTGTACGGGACAGGGAGATAGATACGCAGTATTTT
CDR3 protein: CAITVRDREIDTQYF

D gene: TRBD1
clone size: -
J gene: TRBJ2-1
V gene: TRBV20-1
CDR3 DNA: TGCAGTGCTAGGGTCAGGGGGTCCTACAATGAGCAGTTCTTC
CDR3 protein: CSARVRGSYNEQFF

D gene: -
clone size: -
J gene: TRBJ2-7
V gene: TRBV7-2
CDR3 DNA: TGTGCCAGCAGCTCGAACGTCCCCTACGAGCAGTACTTC
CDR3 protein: CASSSNVPYEQYF

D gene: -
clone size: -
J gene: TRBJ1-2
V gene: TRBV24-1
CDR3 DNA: TGTGCCACCAGTGATTTGCCGGCAGGGCACTATGGCTACACCTTC
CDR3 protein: CATSDLPAGHYGYTF

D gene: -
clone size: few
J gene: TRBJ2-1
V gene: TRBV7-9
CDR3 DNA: TGTGCCAGCACTATAAGGACTACCTCCTACAATGAGCAGTTCTTC
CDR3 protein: CASTIRTTSYNEQFF